This T cell receptor (beta chain) was captured by sequencing in a study of T cell responses to AZD1222 COVID-19 vaccine. Study conclusions and caveats: Vaccine-associated CD4 TCRs spanned spike, dominant at 160-218 and 743-854. Clonal diversity may have been underestimated in mostly white British donors.

It was second doses at about 4 or about 12 weeks that were pooled. V was trimmed by 5 bases and J by 0 bases, leaving 2 bases between them. The CDR3 totals 13 residues. Sequencing was performed with immunoSEQ multiplex PCR; in TCRdb, only in-frame clones are kept and a portion is missing. The sample lists 250,000 to 300,000 clones; roughly 93% were seen once. Note on this clone: Antigen specificity is unknown.

This specimen consisted of peripheral blood, obtained 28 days after the second AZD1222 dose. The sequence was obtained from an adult who received the AZD1222 COVID-19 vaccine. V and J are TRBV12-3 or TRBV12-4 and TRBJ1-6; D is ambiguous. CDR3 sequence (DNA): TGTGCCAGCAGTCTCTCCTATAATTCACCCCTCCACTTT. This codes for CASSLSYNSPLHF.